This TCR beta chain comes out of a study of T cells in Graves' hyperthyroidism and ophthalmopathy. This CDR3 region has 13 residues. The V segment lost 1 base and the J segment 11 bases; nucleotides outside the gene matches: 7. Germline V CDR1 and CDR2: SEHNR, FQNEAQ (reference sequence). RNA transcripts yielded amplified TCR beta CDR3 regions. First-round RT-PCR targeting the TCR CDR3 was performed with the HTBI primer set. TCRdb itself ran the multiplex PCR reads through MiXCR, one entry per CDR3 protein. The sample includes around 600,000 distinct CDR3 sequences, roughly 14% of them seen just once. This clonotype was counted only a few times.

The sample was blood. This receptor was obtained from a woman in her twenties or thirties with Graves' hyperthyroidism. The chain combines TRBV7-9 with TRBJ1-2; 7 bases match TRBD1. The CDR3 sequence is CASSLGRDSGYTF. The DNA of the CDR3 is TGTGCCAGCAGCTTAGGCAGGGACAGCGGATACACCTTC.